The rows below give T cell receptor beta chains drawn from one sample of a study of shared clonotypes between healthy human individuals. Libraries were prepared by immunoSEQ multiplex PCR; TCRdb keeps only in-frame clonotypes and omits some of them. In the table there are over 2 million clones, 85% to 95% of which are singletons. The specimen was naive CD4+ T cells from PBMCs. The receptors here all came from a man between 18 and 35 years old in good health. Some clones in this sample may be carry-over from other donors' samples. The CDR3 runs from the conserved cysteine through the conserved F or W. A D gene is named only where the DNA matches it firmly.

>TRBJ1-1|-|TRBV7-2
TGTGCCAGCGTCCCTAGTGTCGCGGGCACTGAAGCTTTCTTT
CASVPSVAGTEAFF
>TRBJ2-5|-|TRBV7-2
TGTGCCAGCGGCCCTAATATAGAGACCCAGTACTTC
CASGPNIETQYF
>TRBJ1-3|TRBD1|TRBV19
TGTGCCAGTAGTCCGCGGACAGGGTCGGGGAACACCATATATTTT
CASSPRTGSGNTIYF
>TRBJ1-2|-|TRBV19
TGTGCCAGTAGTCCGGACTCGGCGGGTAGGTGGAATGGCTACACCTTC
CASSPDSAGRWNGYTF
>TRBJ2-7|TRBD1|TRBV5-6
TGTGCCAGCAGCCGGGACAGCGAGCAGTACTTC
CASSRDSEQYF
>TRBJ1-4|-|TRBV7-4
TGTGCCAGCAGCTTAGCAAGAGGGCGCGGTGAAAAACTGTTTTTT
CASSLARGRGEKLFF
>TRBJ1-2|-|TRBV20-1
TGCAGTGTTTGGGGCCTATATGGCTACACCTTC
CSVWGLYGYTF
>TRBJ1-2|TRBD1|TRBV5-1
TGCGCCAGCAGCTTGGAGGGGGCAAATGGCTACACCTTC
CASSLEGANGYTF
>TRBJ1-1|-|TRBV30
TGTGCCTGGGGGGGAACTGAAGCTTTCTTT
CAWGGTEAFF
>TRBJ2-3|-|TRBV7-3
TGTGCCAGCAGCTTGGGGGACGGGGGAGATACGCAGTATTTT
CASSLGDGGDTQYF
>TRBJ1-1|TRBD1|TRBV9
TGTGCCAGCAGCGTAGCGACAGGGTCCCTTCAAAACACTGAAGCTTTCTTT
CASSVATGSLQNTEAFF
>TRBJ2-7|-|TRBV30
TGTGCTAGAAGCGGGACACCCTCCTACGAGCAGTACTTC
CARSGTPSYEQYF
>TRBJ1-1|TRBD1|TRBV4-3
TGCGCCAGCAGCCAAGGGTGGGGGGACAGATCGAACACTGAAGCTTTCTTT
CASSQGWGDRSNTEAFF
>TRBJ1-1|-|TRBV5-4
TGTGCCAGCAGCTTCGACTCTGAAGCTTTCTTT
CASSFDSEAFF
>TRBJ2-7|-|TRBV7-2
TGTGCCAGCAGCTTAGCCTGGAAGCAGTACTTC
CASSLAWKQYF
>TRBJ2-1|TRBD1|TRBV5-4
TGTGCCAGCAGCTTAGGGGGACAGGACTACAATGAGCAGTTCTTC
CASSLGGQDYNEQFF
>TRBJ1-3|-|TRBV4-2
TGTGCCAGCAGCCAAGCTCCCCGTGGGAACACCATATATTTT
CASSQAPRGNTIYF
>TRBJ2-1|-|TRBV4-3
TGCGCCAGCAGCCAGAGGTACAATGAGCAGTTCTTC
CASSQRYNEQFF
>TRBJ1-5|-|TRBV21-1
TGTGCCAGCAGCAAAAAACCGCGGGGCCGACAGGGCAATCAGCCCCAGCATTTT
CASSKKPRGRQGNQPQHF
>TRBJ2-6|-|TRBV28
TGTGCCAGCAGTTTGCCGGGGGCTGGGGCCAACGTCCTGACTTTC
CASSLPGAGANVLTF
>TRBJ2-2|TRBD1|TRBV5-1
TGCGCCAGCAGCGAGCACAGGACAGGGAACACCGGGGAGCTGTTTTTT
CASSEHRTGNTGELFF
>TRBJ1-4|-|TRBV28
TGTGCCAGCACAAGTGTTGGCGCAACTAATGAAAAACTGTTTTTT
CASTSVGATNEKLFF
>TRBJ1-1|TRBD1|TRBV28
TGTGCCAGCAGACCGGCAGGGGGGGGAACCATGAACACTGAAGCTTTCTTT
CASRPAGGGTMNTEAFF
>TRBJ2-7|-|TRBV5-4
TGTGCCAGCAGCTCCATCTCCTACGAGCAGTACTTC
CASSSISYEQYF
>TRBJ2-3|-|TRBV30
TGTGCCTGGAGTGTACGGGGGGCTCTAAGCACAGATACGCAGTATTTT
CAWSVRGALSTDTQYF
>TRBJ2-1|-|TRBV28
TGTGCCAGCAGTTTGGCCCGGACTGGTGAGCAGTTCTTC
CASSLARTGEQFF